The 23 T cell receptor beta chains in this list originate from one sample, sequenced in a study of cytomegalovirus exposure and HLA in healthy donors. The PCR used 60 Vbeta and 13 Jbeta primers. Produced via immunoSEQ multiplex PCR; TCRdb's table is partial and in-frame only. Seen here are about 200,000 clones, around 79% observed once, and the top ten hold approximately 1.4%. What was sequenced was PBMCs. The receptors here all came from a girl aged 5-17 years in good health and CMV-seropositive.

This sequence joins TRBV2 and TRBJ2-5; 7 bases map to TRBD1. Germline assignment: CDR1 SNHLY and CDR2 FYNNEI. V lost 4 bases to trimming and J lost 4 bases; unmatched junction nucleotides: 9. The CDR3 totals 15 residues. DNA for the CDR3: TGTGCCAGCAGTGTACGACAGGGCTCTGGAGAGACCCAGTACTTC. Translation: CASSVRQGSGETQYF.

The chain carries TRBV5-6 and TRBJ2-2, with D possibly being TRBD2 (5 bases). With 0 bases removed from V and 14 bases from J, the gap between germline ends came to 8 bases. CDR3 size: 11 residues. CDR1 and CDR2 (germline): SGHDT, YYEEEE. The CDR3 loop is CASSLAGFLFF. CDR3 nucleotides: TGTGCCAGCAGCTTGGCGGGATTCCTGTTTTTT.

V is TRBV4-3 and J is TRBJ1-4; TRBD1 aligns across 8 bases. Unmatched junction bases numbered 4, after V lost 3 bases and J lost 7 bases. From germline, CDR1 is LGHNA and CDR2 YSLEER. The CDR3 covers 14 residues. CDR3 coding DNA: TGCGCCAGCAGCCAGGGGACAGGCGGTGAAAAACTGTTTTTT. Amino acid sequence: CASSQGTGGEKLFF.

This rearrangement joins TRBV19 to TRBJ2-5; TRBD1 matches at 7 bases. With 6 bases clipped from V and 2 bases from J, the junction kept 6 bases outside the gene matches. Germline loops: CDR1 LNHDA, CDR2 SQIVND (reference sequence). CDR3 length: 14 residues. The CDR3 protein is CASSSGQNQETQYF. CDR3 nucleotides: TGTGCCAGTAGCTCGGGACAGAATCAAGAGACCCAGTACTTC.

The V and J genes are TRBV18 and TRBJ1-5; TRBD1 is a possible D gene (5 bases). There are 14 residues in the CDR3. Germline CDR1 and CDR2: KGHSH and LQKENI. With 0 bases removed from V and 6 bases from J, the gap between germline ends came to 9 bases. CDR3 nucleotides: TGTGCCAGCTCACCACCAGGGGTGGCTCAGCCCCAGCATTTT. It specifies CASSPPGVAQPQHF.

The genes are TRBV5-1 and TRBJ2-1, with 7 bases aligning to TRBD2. The CDR3 extends over 14 amino acids. Germline trimming cut 5 bases from V and 6 bases from J; bases unmatched to any gene: 8. From germline, CDR1 is SGHRS and CDR2 YFSETQ. The CDR3 region has the DNA TGCGCCAGCAGAGAGGGAGGGTCCGGCAATGAGCAGTTCTTC. Protein: CASREGGSGNEQFF. The full variable domain, rest sourced from reference TRBV5-1 and TRBJ2-1, is KAGVTQTPRYLIKTRGQQVTLSCSPISGHRSVSWYQQTPGQGLQFLFEYFSETQRNKGNFPGRFSGRQFSNSRSEMNVSTLELGDSALYLCASREGGSGNEQFFGPGTRLTVL.

This sequence joins TRBV6-5 and TRBJ1-3, with D possibly matching TRBD1 (5 bases). Germline-derived CDR1 and CDR2 are MNHEY and SVGAGI. With 6 bases removed from V and 8 bases from J, the gap between germline ends came to 14 bases. The CDR3 has 13 residues. The CDR3 sequence: CASRRGGGDTIYF. CDR3 in DNA: TGTGCCAGCAGGAGGGGCGGGGGGGACACCATATATTTT.

This CDR3 is CASSVIGNSPLHF. CDR3 coding DNA: TGTGCCAGCAGCGTGATCGGGAATTCACCCCTCCACTTT. The chain links TRBV9 to TRBJ1-6; no clear D. The CDR3 length is 13 residues. V was cut by 2 bases and J by 7 bases, with 7 bases left in between. Germline loops: CDR1 SGDLS, CDR2 YYNGEE.

V gene TRBV4-3 combines with J gene TRBJ2-7; D may be TRBD2 (6 bases). There are 13 residues in the CDR3. Germline values: CDR1 LGHNA, CDR2 YSLEER. Between the trimmed V and J ends, which lost 0 bases and 5 bases, there was a span of 8 bases. This chain's CDR3 is CASSQDPGDEQYF. The CDR3 DNA follows: TGCGCCAGCAGCCAAGATCCGGGGGACGAGCAGTACTTC.

The chain recombines TRBV6-6 with TRBJ1-1, with a tentative D call TRBD1 (6 bases). Trimming removed 6 bases at V and 6 bases at J, with 11 bases between. The CDR3 contains 12 residues. Germline-derived CDR1 and CDR2 are MNHNY and SVGAGI (reference sequence). CDR3 region: CASSLQGPEAFF. The CDR3 DNA is TGTGCCAGCAGCCTACAGGGTCCTGAAGCTTTCTTT.

This chain connects TRBV7-8 to TRBJ1-6, with 7 positions matching TRBD1. The CDR3 contains 16 residues. Germline V CDR1 and CDR2: SGHVS, FQNEAQ. Trimming removed 1 base from V and 0 bases from J; junction bases left unmatched: 0. The CDR3 spells CASSLGDSSYNSPLHF. The CDR3 DNA reads TGTGCCAGCAGCTTAGGGGACAGCTCCTATAATTCACCCCTCCACTTT.

The chain carries TRBV5-1 and TRBJ2-7; 11 bases line up with TRBD1. From germline, CDR1 is SGHRS and CDR2 YFSETQ. The CDR3 runs 14 residues. The V segment lost 4 bases and the J segment 4 bases; nucleotides outside the gene matches: 4. Here the CDR3 DNA reads TGCGCCAGCAGCATCGGGACAGGGGGGTACGAGCAGTACTTC. Translating gives CASSIGTGGYEQYF.

V usage is TRBV5-6 and J usage is TRBJ2-7; 8 bases map to TRBD2. The CDR3 has 11 residues. Trimming cost V 5 bases and J 7 bases; bases outside gene matches: 2. Germline V gene data show CDR1 as SGHDT and CDR2 as YYEEEE. The CDR3 nucleotides are TGTGCCAGCAGTATAGCGGGGGAGCAGTACTTC. This codes for CASSIAGEQYF. The full variable domain, its missing parts supplied by reference TRBV5-6 and TRBJ2-7, is DAGVTQSPTHLIKTRGQQVTLRCSPKSGHDTVSWYQQALGQGPQFIFQYYEEEERQRGNFPDRFSGHQFPNYSSELNVNALLLGDSALYLCASSIAGEQYFGPGTRLTVT.

This chain connects TRBV5-1 to TRBJ2-6, with 8 bases aligning to TRBD2. Germline CDR1 reads SGHRS; CDR2 reads YFSETQ. Trimming cost V 0 bases and J 0 bases; bases outside gene matches: 14. The CDR3 spans 21 residues. CDR3 nucleotides: TGCGCCAGCAGCTTGGGCACTCAAAGGGTGGGGACTAGCTCTGGGGCCAACGTCCTGACTTTC. Translating gives CASSLGTQRVGTSSGANVLTF.

This rearrangement joins TRBV7-2 to TRBJ2-7; perhaps TRBD2 as D (7 bases). The CDR3 contains 13 residues. V shed 5 bases and J shed 6 bases, with 14 bases lying between them. Germline V gene lookup returns CDR1 SGHTA and CDR2 FQGNSA. CDR3 loop: CASSPGGHGEQYF. For the CDR3, the DNA is TGTGCCAGCAGCCCGGGGGGACATGGCGAGCAGTACTTC.

The chain couples TRBV27 to TRBJ2-7; a possible D gene is TRBD1 (5 bases). The V gene's germline CDR1 is MNHEY and CDR2 SMNVEV (reference sequence). CDR3 length: 15 residues. Trimming removed 2 bases at V and 3 bases at J, with 14 bases between. CDR3 nucleotides: TGTGCCAGCAGTTTAGTCCAGGGTGCCGTCTACGAGCAGTACTTC. This gives the protein CASSLVQGAVYEQYF.

The chain carries TRBV6-4 and TRBJ1-6, with 8 bases aligning to TRBD1. The germline V gene encodes CDR1 MRHNA and CDR2 SNTAGT. Germline trimming cut 3 bases from V and 10 bases from J; bases unmatched to any gene: 5. The CDR3 runs 14 residues. This chain's CDR3 is CASSDTGGGSPLHF. CDR3 sequence (DNA): TGTGCCAGCAGTGATACAGGGGGGGGGTCACCCCTCCACTTT.

V gene TRBV9 combines with J gene TRBJ2-3; 8 bases are a match to TRBD2. The CDR3 is 16 residues long. CDR1 SGDLS and CDR2 YYNGEE come from the germline V gene. With V trimmed by 0 bases and J by 3 bases, 6 bases remained unmatched. The CDR3: CASSVAWRGETDTQYF. DNA of the CDR3: TGTGCCAGCAGCGTAGCTTGGCGGGGGGAGACAGATACGCAGTATTTT. Drawing the rest from reference TRBV9 and TRBJ2-3, the complete variable domain is DSGVTQTPKHLITATGQRVTLRCSPRSGDLSVYWYQQSLDQGLQFLIQYYNGEERAKGNILERFSAQQFPDLHSELNLSSLELGDSALYFCASSVAWRGETDTQYFGPGTRLTVL.

V usage is TRBV6-5 and J usage is TRBJ2-5; D is possibly TRBD1 (7 bases). CDR3 length: 15 residues. Germline V gives CDR1 MNHEY, CDR2 SVGAGI. V lost 5 bases and J 2 bases, leaving 15 bases between the germline ends. CDR3: CASSARDSVQETQYF. The CDR3 DNA reads as TGTGCCAGCAGTGCGCGGGACAGTGTACAAGAGACCCAGTACTTC.

This chain links TRBV7-2 with TRBJ1-5; TRBD1 agrees at 7 bases. J was trimmed by 7 bases and V by 6 bases; bases with no gene match: 9. Germline V CDR1 and CDR2: SGHTA, FQGNSA. There are 14 residues in the CDR3. CDR3: CASRLRQGLQPQHF. In DNA, the CDR3 is TGTGCCAGCAGACTAAGACAGGGATTGCAGCCCCAGCATTTT.

The V and J genes are TRBV19 and TRBJ2-1; 7 bases are a match to TRBD1. J lost 0 bases, V lost 6 bases, and 11 bases had no gene match. Germline CDR1 and CDR2: LNHDA and SQIVND (reference sequence). The CDR3 consists of 17 residues. CDR3 sequence reads: CASSADPGQSSYNEQFF. The CDR3 coding sequence is TGTGCCAGTAGCGCGGATCCGGGACAGAGCTCCTACAATGAGCAGTTCTTC.

The chain has TRBV5-6 and TRBJ1-2, with TRBD1 matching 8 bases. This CDR3 is built from 14 residues. The trim removed 0 bases at V and 4 bases at J, leaving 2 bases unmatched. The V gene's germline CDR1 is SGHDT and CDR2 YYEEEE. The CDR3 here is CASSLGQGSYGYTF. CDR3 nucleotide sequence: TGTGCCAGCAGCTTGGGACAGGGGAGCTATGGCTACACCTTC.

This chain connects TRBV27 to TRBJ1-1; no clear D. This CDR3 has 13 residues. Germline V gene lookup returns CDR1 MNHEY and CDR2 SMNVEV (reference sequence). Deletions cut 3 bases from V and 2 bases from J, with 7 bases between. The CDR3 sequence: CASSLSPNTEAFF. CDR3 nucleotide sequence: TGTGCCAGCAGTTTGAGCCCAAACACTGAAGCTTTCTTT.